One sample yielded the 8 T cell receptor beta chains listed below, sequenced in a study of response to subunit inactivated influenza vaccine. One entry per CDR3 protein results from TCRdb running MiXCR on the RT-PCR reads. The table records 500,000 or so distinct CDR3 sequences, 16% of them present only once. This specimen consisted of CD4+ T cells sorted from PBMCs, obtained around 25 months after vaccination. The receptors come from a man aged 50-75 years who received an inactivated influenza vaccine.

This clonotype appeared a few times. The CDR3 nucleotides read TGTGCCACCAGCAGAGATGGACAGGGAACTCAGCCCCAGCATTTT. Protein: CATSRDGQGTQPQHF. This chain links TRBV15 with TRBJ1-5; 8 nucleotides agree with TRBD1. Germline V gene data show CDR1 as LNHNV and CDR2 as YYDKDF (reference sequence). This CDR3 region has 15 residues. Trimming took 0 bases from V and 6 from J; bases not matched to a gene: 4.

There are a few counts of this clonotype. The chain uses TRBV5-4 and TRBJ2-3, with D tentatively TRBD1 or TRBD2 (5 bases each). Trimming took off 4 bases at V and 3 bases at J, with 21 bases between the two ends. Germline lookup yields CDR1 SGHNT and CDR2 YYREEE (reference sequence). The CDR3 has 17 residues. CDR3 amino acids: CASSAGAARGATDTQYF. CDR3 coding DNA: TGTGCCAGCAGCGCCGGAGCGGCGAGGGGCGCAACAGATACGCAGTATTTT.

The table lists this clonotype with many counts. The chain couples TRBV27 to TRBJ2-1; D not resolved. CDR1 and CDR2 from the germline V gene are MNHEY and SMNVEV (reference sequence). The V and J ends lost 0 bases and 2 bases respectively, with 2 bases between them. This CDR3 comprises 13 residues. CDR3 sequence (DNA): TGTGCCAGCAGTTTATCTGCCTACAATGAGCAGTTCTTC. Translating gives CASSLSAYNEQFF.

This clonotype was seen a few times. This chain uses TRBV12-3 or TRBV12-4 with TRBJ2-7; D gene uncertain. The CDR3 loop spans 13 amino acids. The ends were cut back, 6 bases at V and 0 bases at J, with 9 bases in the middle. CDR3 DNA: TGTGCCAGCAGCCCAGGCTTCTCCTACGAGCAGTACTTC. Amino acids: CASSPGFSYEQYF.

About this clonotype itself: A read error may be the cause here, since a much bigger clone is one base away. The conserved closing phenylalanine or tryptophan is absent in this CDR3, likely reflecting a read error. The CDR3: CAISPSGTYEQYS. CDR3 in DNA: TGTGCCATCTCGCCGTCCGGTACCTACGAGCAGTACTCC. The J gene is TRBJ2-7, the V gene TRBV28; the D is unclear. V shed 10 bases and J shed 2 bases, with 15 bases lying between them. Germline CDR1 is MDHEN and CDR2 is SYDVKM. This CDR3 is 13 amino acids long.

V usage is TRBV12-3 or TRBV12-4 and J usage is TRBJ1-5, with D hard to call. V lost 6 bases to trimming and J lost 7 bases, with 10 bases between them. CDR3 size: 12 residues. The CDR3 is CASSHRGQPQHF. CDR3 DNA sequence: TGTGCCAGCAGCCACAGAGGGCAGCCCCAGCATTTT.

The gene calls are TRBV20-1 and TRBJ2-3, with 9 bases lining up with TRBD2. The CDR3 runs 14 residues. CDR1 is DFQATT and CDR2 is SNEGSKA in the germline V gene (reference sequence). Trimming took 4 bases from V and 2 from J; bases not matched to a gene: 4. As DNA, the CDR3 is TGCAGTGCTACCGGGACTAGCTTCACAGATACGCAGTATTTT. This encodes CSATGTSFTDTQYF.

The V gene is TRBV5-1, the J gene TRBJ2-1; 10 bases are a match to TRBD1. The germline V gene has CDR1 SGHRS and CDR2 YFSETQ. This CDR3 region has 15 residues. Losses at the gene ends were 4 bases for V and 4 bases for J; bases not matched to a gene: 5. CDR3 residues: CASSLTGGRYNEQFF. CDR3 nucleotide sequence: TGCGCCAGCAGCCTGACAGGGGGCCGGTACAATGAGCAGTTCTTC.